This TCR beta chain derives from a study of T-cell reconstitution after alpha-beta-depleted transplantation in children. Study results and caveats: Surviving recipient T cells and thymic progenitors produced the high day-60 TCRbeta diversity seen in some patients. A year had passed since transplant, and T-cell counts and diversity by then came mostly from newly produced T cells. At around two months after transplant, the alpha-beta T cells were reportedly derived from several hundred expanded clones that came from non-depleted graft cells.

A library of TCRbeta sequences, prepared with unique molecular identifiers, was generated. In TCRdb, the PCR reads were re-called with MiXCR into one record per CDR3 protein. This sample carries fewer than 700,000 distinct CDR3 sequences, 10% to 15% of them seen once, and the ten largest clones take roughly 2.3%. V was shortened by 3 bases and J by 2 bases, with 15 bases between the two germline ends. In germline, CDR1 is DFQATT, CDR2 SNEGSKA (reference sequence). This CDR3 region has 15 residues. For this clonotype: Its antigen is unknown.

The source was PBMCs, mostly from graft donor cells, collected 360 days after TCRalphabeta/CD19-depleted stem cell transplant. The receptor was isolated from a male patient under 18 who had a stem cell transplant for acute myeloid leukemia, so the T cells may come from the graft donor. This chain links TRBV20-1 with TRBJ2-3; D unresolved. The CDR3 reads CSASTVVGNTDTQYF. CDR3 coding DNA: TGCAGTGCTAGTACAGTCGTTGGTAACACAGATACGCAGTATTTT.